This entry concerns a single T cell receptor beta chain. Which antigen it targets is not known. Base qualities are not recorded, but no much larger clone differs from it by a single base. The time point label for this specimen denotes: around 22 weeks on oral tofacitinib. The treatment or condition label on this specimen signifies: oral pan-JAK inhibitor, 5-10 mg twice daily. Lesional scalp punch biopsies and peripheral blood were collected from alopecia areata patients. PBMCs were separated by density centrifugation and stained for CD3, CD4 and CD8, after which CD4+ and CD8+ T cells were sorted on a FACSAria. The germline V gene supplies CDR1 SGDLS and CDR2 YYNGEE. Germline trimming: 4 bases from V, 10 bases from J; junction bases outside gene matches: 13. CDR3 length: 15 amino acids, cysteine to phenylalanine. Of all the DNA, just the CDR3 is kept, 45 bases in frame from base 1. The data derive from a study of CD8+ T cells in alopecia areata (dated by TCRdb to 2017 to 2018). General notes on the study: The treated patients took part in an open-label pilot trial in which moderate-to-severe alopecia areata was treated with oral tofacitinib at 5 to 10 mg twice daily. Biopsies were taken from tofacitinib-treated patients at baseline and again at 4 and 24 weeks into treatment, and several of those patients also had a later scalp biopsy. Tofacitinib was given for 6 to 18 months, followed by 6 months of follow-up off drug to assess delayed response and recurrence. TCRbeta CDR3 regions were amplified by immunoSEQ multiplex PCR using 35 Vbeta forward and 13 Jbeta reverse primers. The SALT score, which quantifies the percentage of affected scalp surface area, was used to measure disease severity in treated patients. In humans, TCRbeta sequencing was performed on scalp tissue and on sorted CD4+ and CD8+ peripheral blood T cells from healthy controls and from patients with patchy or totalis/universalis alopecia areata. Scalp clonality was compared among normal scalp (n=4), patchy alopecia areata scalp (n=8), and alopecia totalis/universalis scalp (n=8). In both human patients and the C3H/HeJ mouse model, the study applied high-throughput TCRbeta sequencing to look at T cell clonal expansion in alopecia areata. The RNA source kit depended on sample type: the PAXgene miRNA kit for fixed scalp, the miRNeasy kit for PBMCs, and the RNeasy kit for mouse skin. Overall study outcomes, separate from this receptor: Shared TCR sequences between patients were less evident than in mice, which may be partly attributable to HLA diversity in the patient population. Lesional scalp, especially in alopecia totalis/universalis, showed higher clonality and more expanded CD8+ clones than normal scalp, suggesting antigenic drive. During tofacitinib treatment, many expanded lesional clones stuck around in both scalp and blood, and this persistence may partly explain why relapse happens after treatment is stopped. Scalp clonality and the number of expanded CD8+ clones among the top 100 scalp clones were significantly decreased by tofacitinib. Because the treated cohort was small and included a single nonresponder, larger studies are needed to assess links between baseline CD8+ expansion and response. Unlike mouse skin, where gammadelta T cells dominate, normal human skin contains resident alphabeta T cells that get sequenced too, which complicates analysis of the scalp TCR repertoire.

Library construction relied on the immunoSEQ multiplex PCR assay. RNA was extracted from all samples and reverse transcribed into cDNA, which served as template for TCR sequencing. First-strand cDNA was synthesized with SuperScript III using a 2:1 mix of oligo-dT and random hexamers. A synthetic immune receptor repertoire was used to measure amplification bias, and any remaining bias was corrected computationally. The study's own analysis went as follows. Raw reads were preprocessed to remove errors, and CDR3 was defined according to IMGT conventions as the region from the conserved cysteine to phenylalanine. Clonality was computed as 1 minus the Shannon entropy, with the entropy normalized by log2 of the number of productive unique TCRs. CD4 or CD8 identity of scalp clones was inferred by cross-referencing scalp TCRbeta sequences with sorted blood CD4 and CD8 repertoires. TCRdb provides this immuneACCESS table in a form limited to in-frame rearrangements. Some clones are lacking; in checked studies, under half of them reflect an unresolved V gene, and why the rest are absent is not known. V, J and clone size are those of that table, while D and trimming were read from the DNA. This sample has 190,000 or so clones in its table, and about 60% of those were observed once. The ten largest clones represent roughly 13% of the sample.

The rearrangement combines TRBV9 with TRBJ2-1; a stretch of 8 junction bases matches TRBD2. Sequences were derived from CD8+ T cells sorted from blood, sampled at week 24, from a patient treated with tofacitinib. This receptor was identified in a human donor with alopecia areata. The CDR3 region has the sequence CASSHPGSGAVEQFF. The sequenced DNA: TGTGCCAGCAGCCACCCGGGTAGCGGGGCAGTCGAGCAGTTCTTC.